Below are 20 T cell receptor beta chains sequenced from a single sample in a study of shared clonotypes between healthy human individuals. Only in-frame clones appear in the TCRdb table, and some are missing; sequencing was by immunoSEQ multiplex PCR. The sample carries about 2.4 million clones, over 85% recorded once. Sequenced: naive CD4+ T cells from PBMCs. The subset here: CD45RA+ positively selected. These receptors came from a man between 18 and 35 years old in good health. Some clones in this sample may be carry-over from other donors' samples.

The chain recombines TRBV7-9 with TRBJ2-1, with 11 positions matching TRBD2. The V segment lost 6 bases and the J segment 6 bases; nucleotides outside the gene matches: 13. CDR1 and CDR2 from the germline V gene are SEHNR and FQNEAQ (reference sequence). The length of the CDR3 is 17 residues. The CDR3 nucleotides are TGTGCCAGCAGTTCGTCTGGGGGTAGCGGGAGGGTCAATGAGCAGTTCTTC. Its translation: CASSSSGGSGRVNEQFF.

The CDR3 bases are TGCGCCAGCAGCAGGACATCGGATAATGAAAAACTGTTTTTT. This sequence encodes CASSRTSDNEKLFF. The chain couples TRBV5-1 to TRBJ1-4, with TRBD1 as a possible D gene (5 bases). V lost 4 bases to trimming and J lost 4 bases, with 11 bases between them. Germline CDR1 reads SGHRS; CDR2 reads YFSETQ. CDR3 length equals 14 residues.

The chain uses TRBV28 and TRBJ2-3; tentatively, D is TRBD2 (6 bases). V was cut by 6 bases and J by 6 bases, with 19 bases left in between. From germline, CDR1 is MDHEN and CDR2 SYDVKM. There are 15 residues in the CDR3. Written as DNA, the CDR3 is TGTGCCAGCAGAAGTAGCGGAGTCGGCCCCGATACGCAGTATTTT. Protein sequence: CASRSSGVGPDTQYF.

The chain is built from TRBV6-5 and TRBJ2-5, with D perhaps TRBD2 (6 bases). This CDR3 contains 15 residues. In germline, CDR1 is MNHEY, CDR2 SVGAGI. V was cut by 5 bases and J by 4 bases, with 17 bases left in between. The CDR3 is CASSPPTDGRETQYF. CDR3 nucleotides: TGTGCCAGCAGTCCACCCACCGACGGGAGAGAGACCCAGTACTTC.

This chain uses TRBV10-3 with TRBJ2-5; 12 bases map to TRBD2. Germline CDR1 reads ENHRY; CDR2 reads SYGVKD. Trimming took 5 bases from V and 1 from J; bases not matched to a gene: 2. CDR3 size: 15 residues. The CDR3 nucleotides read TGTGCCATCAGTCGGACTAGCGGGACCCAAGAGACCCAGTACTTC. Protein product: CAISRTSGTQETQYF.

The chain links TRBV5-4 to TRBJ1-1; D gene unclear. The CDR3 has 14 amino acids. From germline, CDR1 is SGHNT and CDR2 YYREEE (reference sequence). V gave up 0 bases and J gave up 6 bases, with 12 bases separating them. For the CDR3, the DNA is TGTGCCAGCAGCTTGGGAAGTTCCTCCCCTGAAGCTTTCTTT. Encoded protein: CASSLGSSSPEAFF.

V usage is TRBV5-6 and J usage is TRBJ2-3; possibly TRBD2 for D (6 bases). The V gene's germline CDR1 is SGHDT and CDR2 YYEEEE. The V gene lost 5 bases and the J gene lost 2 bases, with 15 bases spanning the gap. This CDR3 contains 15 residues. The chain's CDR3 is CASRRRGRDTDTQYF. As DNA, the CDR3 is TGTGCCAGCAGGCGGAGGGGCAGAGACACAGATACGCAGTATTTT.

The CDR3 DNA reads TGTGCCAGCAGTGACCGGCTGACAGGAGGTAACTCACCCCTCCACTTT. The encoded protein is CASSDRLTGGNSPLHF. The rearrangement joins TRBV25-1 to TRBJ1-6, with D tentatively TRBD1 (6 bases). The CDR3 extends over 16 amino acids. V was cut by 3 bases and J by 10 bases, with 19 bases left in between. CDR1 and CDR2 (germline): MGHDK, SYGVNS.

The chain is built from TRBV5-1 and TRBJ2-5, with 8 bases that match TRBD2. J was trimmed by 2 bases and V by 6 bases; bases with no gene match: 15. CDR3 length equals 17 residues. Per the germline V gene, CDR1 is SGHRS and CDR2 is YFSETQ. CDR3 residues: CASNRGAGTSRQETQYF. The CDR3 DNA is TGCGCCAGCAACCGGGGGGCAGGGACTAGTAGGCAAGAGACCCAGTACTTC.

J is TRBJ2-1 and V is TRBV5-6; D is ambiguous. The CDR3 is 15 amino acids. The germline V gene encodes CDR1 SGHDT and CDR2 YYEEEE. The ends were cut back, 3 bases at V and 3 bases at J, with 13 bases in the middle. In DNA form, the CDR3 reads TGTGCCAGCAGCTCGGCCGTGGATATCTACAATGAGCAGTTCTTC. It yields the protein CASSSAVDIYNEQFF.

This chain connects TRBV5-4 to TRBJ2-6, with a tentative D call TRBD1 (7 bases). The ends were cut back, 4 bases at V and 4 bases at J, with 15 bases in the middle. The CDR3 runs 16 residues. The germline V gene encodes CDR1 SGHNT and CDR2 YYREEE (reference sequence). CDR3 sequence reads: CASSKDREAGANVLTF. In DNA form, the CDR3 reads TGTGCCAGCAGCAAAGACAGGGAGGCAGGGGCCAACGTCCTGACTTTC.

CDR3 nucleotide sequence: TGTGCCAGCAGCGTAATAAGCGGGAGCTACAATGAGCAGTTCTTC. It specifies CASSVISGSYNEQFF. The chain is built from TRBV9 and TRBJ2-1, with TRBD2 matching 8 bases. Germline V CDR1 and CDR2: SGDLS, YYNGEE. The V gene end was trimmed by 1 base and the J gene end by 3 bases; junction bases not matched to a gene: 3. The CDR3 has 15 amino acids. The entire variable domain, with the rest obtained from reference TRBV9 and TRBJ2-1, is as follows: DSGVTQTPKHLITATGQRVTLRCSPRSGDLSVYWYQQSLDQGLQFLIQYYNGEERAKGNILERFSAQQFPDLHSELNLSSLELGDSALYFCASSVISGSYNEQFFGPGTRLTVL.

The DNA for the CDR3 is TGTGCCAGCTCACCTCGCCAGGGATCGGACGAGCAGTACTTC. Translated: CASSPRQGSDEQYF. The V and J genes are TRBV18 and TRBJ2-7; D might be TRBD1 (5 bases). Trimming took 3 bases from V and 5 from J, leaving 14 bases between them. Germline V gene sequence: CDR1 KGHSH, CDR2 LQKENI. The CDR3 loop spans 14 amino acids.

The J gene is TRBJ2-5, the V gene TRBV11-3, with 9 positions matching TRBD2. J lost 5 bases, V lost 8 bases, and 9 bases had no gene match. The germline V gene encodes CDR1 SGHNT and CDR2 YENEEA. The CDR3 has 14 amino acids. This CDR3 reads CASCKGLAAETQYF. The CDR3 coding sequence is TGTGCCAGCTGCAAGGGACTAGCTGCGGAGACCCAGTACTTC.

The J gene is TRBJ2-1, the V gene TRBV7-9; TRBD2 might be the D (5 bases). The CDR3 totals 15 residues. V was trimmed by 2 bases and J by 5 bases, leaving 13 bases between them. The germline CDR1 and CDR2 sequences are SEHNR and FQNEAQ (reference sequence). CDR3 protein: CASSLYGIPDNEQFF. CDR3 DNA: TGTGCCAGCAGCTTATACGGGATTCCAGACAATGAGCAGTTCTTC.

In regard to this clone: The sample holds other DNA sequences that translate to the same CDR3. The rearrangement links TRBV5-1 to TRBJ2-6, with TRBD1 identical over 11 bases. The CDR3 consists of 17 residues. V was clipped by 5 bases and J by 1 base; unmatched bases: 5. Germline assignment: CDR1 SGHRS and CDR2 YFSETQ. In DNA, the CDR3 is TGCGCCAGCAGTTCCGGGACAGGGGGATCTGGGGCCAACGTCCTGACTTTC. Residues: CASSSGTGGSGANVLTF.

The chain is built from TRBV9 and TRBJ2-3; D perhaps matches TRBD1 (5 bases). Germline-derived CDR1 and CDR2 are SGDLS and YYNGEE. This CDR3 region has 15 residues. V was shortened by 0 bases and J by 8 bases, with 16 bases between the two germline ends. This CDR3 reads CASSVALGFQGTQYF. DNA for the CDR3: TGTGCCAGCAGCGTAGCTTTAGGATTTCAGGGTACGCAGTATTTT.

The chain has TRBV11-2 and TRBJ2-6, with 10 bases identical to TRBD1. Per germline, CDR1 SGHAT and CDR2 FQNNGV. The CDR3 contains 18 residues. J was trimmed by 0 bases and V by 5 bases; bases with no gene match: 7. In nucleotides, the CDR3 is TGTGCCAGCAGCCAAAGACAGGGGGCCTCCTCTGGGGCCAACGTCCTGACTTTC. Translating it yields CASSQRQGASSGANVLTF.

J is TRBJ1-1 and V is TRBV18; TRBD1 matches 8 bases. V dropped 2 bases and J dropped 11; count of bases not matched to a gene: 10. This CDR3 contains 14 residues. Germline V CDR1 and CDR2: KGHSH, LQKENI. CDR3 bases: TGTGCCAGCTCACCAATAGCAGGGGGCTTAGAGGCTTTCTTT. This sequence encodes CASSPIAGGLEAFF.

This sequence joins TRBV6-5 and TRBJ1-2, with unresolved D. Germline V gene lookup returns CDR1 MNHEY and CDR2 SVGAGI. The CDR3 consists of 14 residues. V was clipped by 4 bases and J by 0 bases, with 9 bases between them. The CDR3 DNA reads as TGTGCCAGCAGTTTATCCTCAGCTAACTATGGCTACACCTTC. This gives the protein CASSLSSANYGYTF.